The following is a T cell receptor beta chain sequence with its context. Described treatment: oral pan-JAK inhibitor, 5-10 mg twice daily. V was pared by 7 bases and J by 0 bases, with 16 bases between. The CDR3 has 16 amino acids. Germline-derived CDR1 and CDR2 are MNHEY and SMNVEV (reference sequence). Reverse transcribed after extraction, RNA yielded cDNA as the sequencing template. Generated by immunoSEQ multiplex PCR, the TCRdb table keeps only in-frame clones and is missing some. Of more than 110,000 clones listed, around 50% were seen once; the top ten hold more than 15%. This sample was included in a study of CD8+ T cells in alopecia areata.

This TCR was sampled from a human donor with alopecia areata. Source: CD8+ T cells sorted from blood, taken at week 4, from a patient treated with tofacitinib. This rearrangement joins TRBV27 to TRBJ2-1; D unresolved. CDR3 sequence: CASISVGESSYNEQFF. The CDR3 nucleotides are TGTGCCAGCATCTCGGTCGGCGAGAGCTCCTACAATGAGCAGTTCTTC.